This T cell receptor beta chain was retrieved from a study of siplizumab effects on memory and regulatory T cells. Whole-study findings and limits: Naive T cells apparently outstripped memory cells in diversity and seemed major alloresponse contributors. In the presence of siplizumab, alloreactive sequences traceable to unstimulated CD4+ memory cells were significantly reduced.

Germline V gene lookup returns CDR1 GTSNPN and CDR2 SVGIG (reference sequence). V gave up 2 bases and J gave up 5 bases; unmatched junction bases: 5. This CDR3 is 14 amino acids long. With respect to this clone: Its cognate antigen is unknown.

The protocol was immunoSEQ multiplex PCR, while the TCRdb copy is restricted to in-frame clones and leaves out a portion. Of 87,000 or so clones listed, around 94% are singletons. The receptor was derived from a human donor in good health. The chain combines TRBV30 with TRBJ2-5, with TRBD2 identical over 10 bases. Sequencing was carried out using non-Treg CD4+ T cells sorted from blood. The CDR3 region is CAWSSGGASETQYF. The CDR3 DNA follows: TGTGCCTGGAGTAGCGGGGGGGCCTCGGAGACCCAGTACTTC.